This paragraph reports one T cell receptor beta chain. Its antigen is undetermined. This sample is drawn from a study of cytomegalovirus exposure and HLA in healthy donors. Overall study findings and caveats: Later, an analysis showed that TCR beta chains associated with HLA were more clonally expanded than others that were equally common.

PCR primers comprised 60 Vbeta and 13 Jbeta primers. Sequencing used immunoSEQ multiplex PCR; TCRdb keeps in-frame clones, though not all of them. The sample contains around 140,000 clones, around four fifths of which appear only once. This clonotype originated in a male donor in good health and CMV-seronegative. The source material was PBMCs.

This CDR3 is CASSIRGDWYSYTF. CDR3 nucleotides: TGTGCCAGTAGTATAAGAGGTGACTGGTATAGCTACACCTTC. This chain uses TRBV19 with TRBJ1-2; D call uncertain. There are 14 residues in the CDR3. In germline, CDR1 is LNHDA, CDR2 SQIVND (reference sequence). V shed 2 bases and J shed 9 bases, with 16 bases lying between them.